A single sample gave rise to the 9 T cell receptor beta chains below, sequenced in a study of early T cells in non-severe SARS-CoV-2 infection. TCRdb re-called the 5' RACE reads through MiXCR, storing one row per CDR3 protein. The table lists fewer than 40,000 distinct CDR3 sequences, about 3.8% of them singletons. The sequenced material came from whole blood. These receptors were taken from an adult who was a healthcare worker with PCR-confirmed SARS-CoV-2 infection or an uninfected control (not recorded which).

This clonotype was counted a few times. The rearrangement links TRBV12-3 or TRBV12-4 to TRBJ2-1, with 9 bases lining up with TRBD2. Trimming took 3 bases from V and 0 from J; bases not matched to a gene: 6. The CDR3 consists of 17 residues. The CDR3 DNA follows: TGTGCCAGCAGTTTCTTTAGCGGGGGCGTCTCCTACAATGAGCAGTTCTTC. Translation gives CASSFFSGGVSYNEQFF.

This clonotype came up many times. V gene TRBV7-8 combines with J gene TRBJ2-3; 8 bases map to TRBD2. J gave up 2 bases and V 5 bases, and 9 bases lay outside the gene matches. CDR3 length: 16 amino acids. Germline V lookup: CDR1 SGHVS, CDR2 FQNEAQ. CDR3 region: CASSQGQRGNTDTQYF. The CDR3 DNA reads as TGTGCCAGCAGCCAAGGTCAGCGGGGGAACACAGATACGCAGTATTTT.

This clonotype was picked up many times. The chain carries TRBV19 and TRBJ2-7, with TRBD2 identical over 12 bases. V lost 6 bases, J lost 2 bases, and 2 bases stayed unmatched. Germline values: CDR1 LNHDA, CDR2 SQIVND (reference sequence). There are 14 residues in the CDR3. CDR3 coding DNA: TGTGCCAGTAGAGGACTAGCGGGGCCCTACGAGCAGTACTTC. As protein: CASRGLAGPYEQYF. Variable domain in full (rest from reference TRBV19 and TRBJ2-7): DGGITQSPKYLFRKEGQNVTLSCEQNLNHDAMYWYRQDPGQGLRLIYYSQIVNDFQKGDIAEGYSVSREKKESFPLTVTSAQKNPTAFYLCASRGLAGPYEQYFGPGTRLTVT.

This clonotype showed up many times. The CDR3 loop reads CASSLTGVNTEAFF. CDR3 coding DNA: TGTGCCAGCTCACTCACAGGGGTGAACACTGAAGCTTTCTTT. The chain carries TRBV18 and TRBJ1-1; 7 nucleotides align to TRBD1. This CDR3 region has 14 residues. Germline CDR1 is KGHSH and CDR2 is LQKENI. V was pared by 4 bases and J by 0 bases, with 2 bases of the junction left unmatched.

This clonotype was picked up many times. The V and J genes are TRBV7-6 and TRBJ2-7; the match to TRBD1 covers 9 bases. Trimming took 4 bases from V and 4 from J; bases not matched to a gene: 8. The CDR3 contains 15 residues. Per germline, CDR1 SGHVS and CDR2 FNYEAQ. The CDR3 nucleotides read TGTGCCAGCAGCTGGGCCCGGGACAGGGTATACGAGCAGTACTTC. Translating gives CASSWARDRVYEQYF.

In this sample, this clonotype turned up many times. V and J are TRBV6-6 and TRBJ1-1; a weak D match, TRBD1 (5 bases). Trimming took 5 bases from V and 0 from J, leaving 7 bases between them. Germline V gene lookup returns CDR1 MNHNY and CDR2 SVGAGI (reference sequence). CDR3 length equals 13 residues. The CDR3 DNA follows: TGTGCCAGCAGTCGACAGTTGAACACTGAAGCTTTCTTT. Translation gives CASSRQLNTEAFF.

This clonotype came up many times. CDR3 amino acids: CASTKSSDTGELFF. Here the CDR3 DNA reads TGTGCCAGCACCAAAAGCTCAGACACCGGGGAGCTGTTTTTT. The chain combines TRBV5-8 with TRBJ2-2, with unresolved D. CDR1 SGHTS and CDR2 YDEGEE come from the germline V gene. Trimming shortened V by 6 bases and J by 3 bases, and 12 bases separated the two germline ends. The CDR3 extends over 14 amino acids.

This clonotype was seen more than once but under ten times. The CDR3 does not end in the conserved phenylalanine or tryptophan, so this is likely a read error. V is TRBV7-2 and J is TRBJ2-7; D unclear. The CDR3 covers 18 residues. The germline gives CDR1 SGHTA, CDR2 FQGNSA. The V end lost 0 bases, the J end lost 4 bases, and 22 bases lay between the germline ends. CDR3 region: CASSLAPTAKNRPYEQYL. In DNA, the CDR3 is TGTGCCAGCAGCTTAGCGCCTACCGCGAAAAACCGGCCGTACGAGCAGTACTTA.

This clonotype was detected ten times or more. V is TRBV15 and J is TRBJ1-1, with D uncertain. CDR3 size: 15 residues. Germline loops: CDR1 LNHNV, CDR2 YYDKDF (reference sequence). Between the trimmed V and J ends, which lost 1 base and 0 bases, there was a span of 9 bases. The CDR3 nucleotides read TGTGCCACCAGCAGAGGGGTCGGCATGAACACTGAAGCTTTCTTT. Residues: CATSRGVGMNTEAFF.